These T cell receptor beta chains were read from a single sample in a study of blood T cell repertoires in COVID-19. The data were produced by immunoSEQ multiplex PCR, yet TCRdb's version contains in-frame clones alone and is incomplete. This table holds 410,000 or so clones, 86% found once. Sequenced sample: peripheral blood. The receptors were sampled from a woman aged 25 to 39 with active or convalescent COVID-19. The CDR3 runs from the conserved cysteine through the conserved F or W. The D gene is left open where the match is weak. Expanded clones get a size class; other rows say once, few or many, or leave the size out.

clone_size cdr3_length d_call j_call v_call cdr3_aa cdr3_nt
. 16 TRBD1 TRBJ2-1 TRBV7-6 CASSFSTGSSYNEQFF TGTGCCAGCAGCTTTTCGACAGGGTCGTCCTACAATGAGCAGTTCTTC
few 14 . TRBJ1-6 TRBV9 CASSVGDNSSPLHF TGTGCCAGCAGCGTCGGGGACAACTCTTCACCCCTCCACTTT
. 17 TRBD1 TRBJ2-2 TRBV27 CASSRPGTGANTGELFF TGTGCCAGCAGTCGTCCCGGGACAGGGGCGAACACCGGGGAGCTGTTTTTT
. 15 TRBD1 TRBJ1-2 TRBV3-1/TRBV3-2 CASSHRDRVSYGYTF TGTGCCAGCAGCCATCGGGACAGGGTCAGCTATGGCTACACCTTC
. 16 TRBD1 TRBJ1-6 TRBV7-8 CASSLGGGQGVSPLHF TGTGCCAGCAGCTTAGGGGGGGGACAGGGAGTATCACCCCTCCACTTT
. 15 . TRBJ1-5 TRBV6-5 CASSNQAQGGQPQHF TGTGCCAGCAGTAACCAGGCTCAGGGTGGTCAGCCCCAGCATTTT
few 15 . TRBJ1-1 TRBV9 CASSVYEEVNTEAFF TGTGCCAGCAGCGTATATGAGGAGGTGAACACTGAAGCTTTCTTT
. 14 . TRBJ1-4 TRBV2 CASNRGLRNEKLFF TGTGCCAGCAATCGGGGACTGAGGAATGAAAAACTGTTTTTT
. 15 . TRBJ1-5 TRBV6-2/TRBV6-3 CASSYSWGVSQPQHF TGTGCCAGCAGTTACTCTTGGGGGGTTTCACAGCCCCAGCATTTT
. 16 TRBD1 TRBJ2-7 TRBV5-1 CASSSEVGQKADEQYF TGCGCCAGCAGCTCGGAGGTGGGACAGAAAGCGGACGAGCAGTACTTC
once 16 . TRBJ1-5 TRBV2 CASSDLGQYSNQPQHF TGTGCCAGCAGCGATTTAGGACAGTATAGCAATCAGCCCCAGCATTTT
. 13 . TRBJ2-2 TRBV10-2 CASREQVPGELFF TGCGCCAGCAGGGAACAGGTTCCCGGGGAGCTGTTTTTT
few 16 TRBD1 TRBJ2-7 TRBV5-1 CASSSAPGTGSYEQYF TGCGCCAGCAGTTCTGCTCCCGGGACAGGGTCCTACGAGCAGTACTTC
. 15 . TRBJ2-1 TRBV7-6 CASSLVPGGINEQFF TGTGCCAGCAGCTTAGTGCCAGGGGGGATTAATGAGCAGTTCTTC
. 19 TRBD2 TRBJ2-1 TRBV7-8 CASSLVGLAGGLRHNEQFF TGTGCCAGCAGCTTAGTGGGACTAGCGGGGGGGCTCCGACACAATGAGCAGTTCTTC
. 20 TRBD2 TRBJ2-2 TRBV18 CASSYKASGRIRNKTGELFF TGTGCCAGCTCATACAAAGCTAGCGGGCGAATCCGAAATAAAACCGGGGAGCTGTTTTTT
. 15 . TRBJ1-1 TRBV21-1 CASSLLLGWETEAFF TGTGCCAGCAGCCTACTGCTCGGGTGGGAGACTGAAGCTTTCTTT
. 14 . TRBJ2-5 TRBV7-6 CASSPWGVRETQYF TGTGCCAGCAGCCCTTGGGGGGTTAGAGAGACCCAGTACTTC
. 14 . TRBJ2-3 TRBV13 CASSPGAGSDTQYF TGTGCCAGCTCACCAGGTGCGGGATCAGATACGCAGTATTTT
once 13 TRBD2 TRBJ2-1 TRBV3-1/TRBV3-2 CASSPDDTSAFVF TGTGCCAGCAGCCCCGACGATACTAGCGCATTCGTCTTC
. 14 TRBD2 TRBJ2-7 TRBV13 CASSLGLAEYEQYF TGTGCCAGCAGCTTAGGACTAGCGGAGTACGAGCAGTACTTC
. 15 . TRBJ1-2 TRBV5-4 CASSLGGGTHYGYTF TGTGCCAGCAGCTTGGGGGGGGGCACCCACTATGGCTACACCTTC
. 12 . TRBJ1-2 TRBV12-3/TRBV12-4 CASLGLNYGYTF TGTGCCAGCCTCGGGTTAAACTATGGCTACACCTTC
. 16 TRBD1 TRBJ2-3 TRBV6-5 CASSWGQGTSTDTQYF TGTGCCAGCAGTTGGGGACAGGGGACTAGCACAGATACGCAGTATTTT
. 19 TRBD2 TRBJ2-2 TRBV9 CASSSRGTSGGLNTGELFF TGTGCCAGCAGCTCCCGAGGGACTAGCGGGGGCCTGAACACCGGGGAGCTGTTTTTT
. 14 TRBD1 TRBJ2-3 TRBV10-3 CAISFTGGTDTQYF TGTGCCATCAGTTTCACAGGGGGCACAGATACGCAGTATTTT
few 14 . TRBJ1-6 TRBV6-6 CASSYELDNSPLHF TGTGCCAGCAGTTACGAGCTCGATAATTCACCCCTCCACTTT
once 16 . TRBJ1-1 TRBV4-1 CASSPAPGLTSTEAFF TGCGCCAGCAGCCCGGCGCCCGGGTTGACCTCGACTGAAGCTTTCTTT
. 15 TRBD1 TRBJ1-1 TRBV6-5 CASSYAGQGVTEAFF TGTGCCAGCAGTTACGCCGGACAGGGTGTTACTGAAGCTTTCTTT
. 14 . TRBJ2-3 TRBV10-1 CASSAERATDTQYF TGCGCCAGCAGTGCGGAGCGAGCCACAGATACGCAGTATTTT
once 12 TRBD2 TRBJ2-7 TRBV10-3 CAIGLAGYEQYF TGTGCCATCGGACTAGCGGGCTACGAGCAGTACTTC
. 16 TRBD1 TRBJ1-5 TRBV5-6 CASSLWDRISNQPQHF TGTGCCAGCAGCTTATGGGACAGGATTAGCAATCAGCCCCAGCATTTT
. 14 . TRBJ2-7 TRBV5-1 CASSFSGPAYEQYF TGCGCCAGCAGCTTTAGCGGCCCAGCCTACGAGCAGTACTTC
. 12 . TRBJ1-2 TRBV7-2 CASSFTGYGYTF TGTGCCAGCAGCTTCACAGGGTATGGCTACACCTTC
. 19 TRBD2 TRBJ2-1 TRBV10-2 CASSVGGREAPRTYNEQFF TGCGCCAGCAGTGTAGGTGGGCGGGAGGCCCCCAGGACCTACAATGAGCAGTTCTTC
. 15 TRBD2 TRBJ2-1 TRBV2 CASTGLAGGPDEQFF TGTGCCAGCACCGGACTAGCGGGAGGCCCCGATGAGCAGTTCTTC
. 12 . TRBJ1-1 TRBV6-5 CASRFSGYEAFF TGTGCCAGCAGGTTCTCGGGGTACGAAGCTTTCTTT
. 11 . TRBJ1-3 TRBV29-1 CSVGGGNTIYF TGCAGCGTTGGAGGGGGAAACACCATATATTTT
. 15 . TRBJ2-4 TRBV6-6 CASSLQGGRENIQYF TGTGCCAGCAGTCTACAGGGTGGTAGGGAAAACATTCAGTACTTC
. 16 TRBD2 TRBJ2-1 TRBV7-7 CASSLVREAPYNEQFF TGTGCCAGCAGCTTAGTGCGGGAGGCCCCCTACAATGAGCAGTTCTTC
. 17 . TRBJ1-5 TRBV2 CASSEDWGGVGNQPQHF TGTGCCAGCAGTGAAGATTGGGGGGGGGTAGGCAATCAGCCCCAGCATTTT
. 17 . TRBJ2-5 TRBV7-9 CASSLWRGGSAQETQYF TGTGCCAGCAGCCTCTGGAGGGGCGGGTCGGCCCAAGAGACCCAGTACTTC
. 15 TRBD1 TRBJ1-5 TRBV27 CASSSGQGADQPQHF TGTGCCAGCAGTTCGGGACAGGGGGCAGATCAGCCCCAGCATTTT
. 14 . TRBJ2-7 TRBV29-1 CSVEDPVRDYEQYF TGCAGCGTTGAAGATCCGGTCAGGGACTACGAGCAGTACTTC
. 15 TRBD2 TRBJ2-1 TRBV9 CASSVGGAGGGEQFF TGTGCCAGCAGCGTAGGCGGGGCGGGAGGGGGCGAGCAGTTCTTC
. 18 TRBD1 TRBJ2-2 TRBV10-3 CAISTAGTGLSTTGELFF TGTGCCATCAGTACAGCCGGGACAGGGCTATCGACCACCGGGGAGCTGTTTTTT
. 12 . TRBJ1-1 TRBV29-1 CSVRVFDTEAFF TGCAGCGTCCGAGTCTTCGACACTGAAGCTTTCTTT
. 15 TRBD2 TRBJ2-1 TRBV19 CASSILAGGQVEQFF TGTGCCAGTAGTATTCTAGCGGGAGGGCAAGTTGAGCAGTTCTTC
few 13 TRBD1 TRBJ2-1 TRBV6-5 CASRRTGLGEQFF TGTGCCAGCAGAAGGACAGGGCTCGGGGAGCAGTTCTTC
once 15 TRBD2 TRBJ2-1 TRBV19 CASSVSGGHYNEQFF TGTGCCAGTAGTGTTAGCGGGGGCCATTACAATGAGCAGTTCTTC
. 14 TRBD1 TRBJ1-5 TRBV27 CASRWTGGGQPQHF TGTGCCAGCAGATGGACAGGGGGCGGTCAGCCCCAGCATTTT
. 17 TRBD2 TRBJ2-5 TRBV5-1 CASSLIRGLAGEETQYF TGCGCCAGCAGCCTGATCCGGGGACTAGCGGGAGAGGAGACCCAGTACTTC
. 15 . TRBJ1-2 TRBV4-1 CASSQKEVISYGYTF TGCGCCAGCAGCCAAAAAGAAGTAATCAGCTATGGCTACACCTTC
. 11 . TRBJ1-1 TRBV20-1 CSAKWGAEAFF TGCAGTGCTAAGTGGGGGGCTGAAGCTTTCTTT
. 16 TRBD2 TRBJ2-5 TRBV7-8 CASSRIAGASDATQYF TGTGCCAGCAGCCGGATAGCGGGAGCATCCGATGCAACCCAGTACTTC